This TCR beta chain came from a study of cytomegalovirus exposure and HLA in healthy donors. The V gene's germline CDR1 is ENHRY and CDR2 SYGVKD. The CDR3 length is 14 residues. Trimming took 6 bases from V and 3 from J, leaving 14 bases between them. Amplification used 60 Vbeta primers and 13 Jbeta primers. Clones were sequenced by immunoSEQ multiplex PCR, and TCRdb holds only the in-frame ones, with some missing. This table holds a few hundred thousand clones, roughly 80% found once. The chain joins TRBV10-3 to TRBJ1-1; maybe TRBD1 (5 bases). Sequencing was performed on PBMCs. The sequence was obtained from a middle-aged man in good health and CMV-seronegative. CDR3 nucleotide sequence: TGTGCCATCAGGACCAGGGATGGGGACACTGAAGCTTTCTTT. This gives the protein CAIRTRDGDTEAFF.